Included here is one T cell receptor beta chain sequence, with context. Its antigen remains unidentified. It has no much larger one-base neighbor in the sample; base qualities were not kept. The data derive from a study of precursors of human CD4 cytotoxic T cells (dated by TCRdb to the late 2010s). Context from the whole study: CD4+ memory subsets from more than 13 donors in total were covered by the bulk TCR-seq analysis. Sequences for both the TCRalpha and TCRbeta chains came out of the TCR-seq analysis of about 15 donors (table S7). The paper as a whole reports these results and caveats: IL-7Rhigh and IL-7R- TEMRA subsets showed more restricted TCR repertoires, with lower diversity and more expanded clonotypes, than TCM and TEM subsets. Expanded effector clonotypes made up a larger fraction of IL-7Rhigh TEMRA clonotypes than of TEM or TCM clonotypes. Only about 95% of the 14 donors were included in some of the bulk TCR-seq comparisons, which suggests that not every subset was available for every donor. According to the authors, an observational design in humans cannot definitively determine the direction of differentiation between precursor and effector cells.

The germline V gene sets CDR1 to SGDLS and CDR2 to YYNGEE. V sheds 3 bases and J sheds 5 bases, leaving 11 bases between their ends. The CDR3 sequence holds 13 residues, the cysteine and phenylalanine included. Here the CDR3 DNA is all that survives: 39 bases in frame from base 1. Sequenced using an Illumina MiSeq. In the original analysis: The Shannon-Wiener index, calculated in VDJtools, was used to measure repertoire diversity. Expanded TCRbeta clonotypes were defined as those with a clonotype frequency of at least 3. TCRdb took the public reads, trimmed them with fastp at Q25, ran MiXCR for clone calling and kept in-frame beta chains. Each entry merges the rows of one CDR3 protein and shows their most common DNA and genes. The V and J calls reflect TCRdb's pipeline rather than the authors' work. The table of this sample itemizes 75 to 80 distinct CDR3 sequences. To test a precursor-effector relationship among CD4 cytotoxic T cells, bulk UMI-based TCR sequencing was performed on four sorted CD4+ memory subsets (TCM, TEM, IL-7Rhigh TEMRA, IL-7R- TEMRA). Cells were obtained from peripheral blood mononuclear cells isolated from human blood.

Sequencing was done on a sample of memory CD4+ T cells from blood (PBMCs). This TCR came from a human donor in good health. This chain is built from TRBV9 and TRBJ1-1; tentative D gene TRBD1, with 6 bases matching. The CDR3 has the sequence CASSGGQGTEAFF. The nucleotide sequence is given as TGTGCCAGCAGCGGAGGGCAGGGGACTGAAGCTTTCTTT.